This TCR beta chain was found in a study of radiotherapy plus CTLA-4 blockade in lung cancer. Produced via immunoSEQ multiplex PCR; TCRdb's table is partial and in-frame only. The table includes more than 95,000 clones, 65% to 85% detected once. Trimming shortened V by 7 bases and J by 5 bases, and 14 bases separated the two germline ends. Per germline, CDR1 LNHDA and CDR2 SQIVND (reference sequence). The length of the CDR3 is 13 residues. V is TRBV19 and J is TRBJ1-2, with D perhaps matching TRBD1 (6 bases). This TCR was sampled from a human donor with non-small cell lung cancer who had a partial response to radiotherapy plus ipilimumab. Some clones in this sample may be carry-over from other donors' samples. This material consisted of peripheral blood, taken from a patient treated with radiotherapy plus ipilimumab. This chain's CDR3 is CASTHRDIYGYTF. Here the CDR3 DNA reads TGTGCCAGTACCCACCGGGACATTTATGGCTACACCTTC. Using reference TRBV19 and TRBJ1-2 for the parts outside the CDR3, the full variable domain is DGGITQSPKYLFRKEGQNVTLSCEQNLNHDAMYWYRQDPGQGLRLIYYSQIVNDFQKGDIAEGYSVSREKKESFPLTVTSAQKNPTAFYLCASTHRDIYGYTFGSGTRLTVV.